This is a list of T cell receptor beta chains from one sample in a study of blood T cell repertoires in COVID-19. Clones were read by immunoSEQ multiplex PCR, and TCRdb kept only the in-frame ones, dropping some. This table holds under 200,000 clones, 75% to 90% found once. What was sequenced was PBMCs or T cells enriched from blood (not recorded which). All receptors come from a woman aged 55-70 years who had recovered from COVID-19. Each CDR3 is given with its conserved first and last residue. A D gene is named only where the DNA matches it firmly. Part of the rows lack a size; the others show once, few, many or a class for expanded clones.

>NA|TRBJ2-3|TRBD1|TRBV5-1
TGCGCCAGCAGCTTGGACCGAAAACAGGGGAGCACAGATACGCAGTATTTT
CASSLDRKQGSTDTQYF
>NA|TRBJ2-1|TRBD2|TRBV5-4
TGTGCCAGCAGCTTGGGTGCTAGCGGTCCCTTGAGCTCCTACAATGAGCAGTTCTTC
CASSLGASGPLSSYNEQFF
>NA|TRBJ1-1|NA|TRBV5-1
TGCGCCAGCAGCTCACAGGGGAACACTGAAGCTTTCTTT
CASSSQGNTEAFF
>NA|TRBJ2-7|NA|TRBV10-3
TGTGCCATCAGTGAGTCTAACGTGCACCTCAGTCCCAACGAGCAGTACTTC
CAISESNVHLSPNEQYF
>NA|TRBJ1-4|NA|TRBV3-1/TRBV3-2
TGTGCCAGCAGCCGAAGGGCCCAGGGAGGGGGAGAAAAACTGTTTTTT
CASSRRAQGGGEKLFF
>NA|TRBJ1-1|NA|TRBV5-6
TGTGCCAGCAGCTTGTTGACAGCCTGGGGTTCGGACACTGAAGCTTTCTTT
CASSLLTAWGSDTEAFF
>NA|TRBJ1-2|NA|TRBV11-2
TGTGCCAGCAGCTTAGGAGTCTATGGCTACACCTTC
CASSLGVYGYTF
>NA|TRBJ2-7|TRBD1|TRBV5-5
TGTGCCAGCAGCTCCCTGGGACAGGGCTACGAGCAGTACTTC
CASSSLGQGYEQYF
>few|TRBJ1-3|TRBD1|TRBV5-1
TGCGCCAGCAGCCCACAGGGGAGCTCTGGAAACACCATATATTTT
CASSPQGSSGNTIYF
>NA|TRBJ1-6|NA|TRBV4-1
TGCGCCAGCAGCCCATCAGGGTGGGCACCCCTCCACTTT
CASSPSGWAPLHF
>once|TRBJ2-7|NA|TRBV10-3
TGTGCCATCAGTGACCCGGGGGAGCAGTACTTC
CAISDPGEQYF
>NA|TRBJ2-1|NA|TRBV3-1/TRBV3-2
TGTGCCAGCAGCCACCCCGAACCTCAGGGGGAGCAGTTCTTC
CASSHPEPQGEQFF
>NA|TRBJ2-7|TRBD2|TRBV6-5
TGTGCCAGCAGCCGGGGACTAGGCCTCTACGAGCAGTACTTC
CASSRGLGLYEQYF
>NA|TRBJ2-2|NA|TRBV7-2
TGTGCCAGCAGCCCGGACTCGAACACCGGGGAGCTGTTTTTT
CASSPDSNTGELFF
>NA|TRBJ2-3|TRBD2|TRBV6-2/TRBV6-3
TGTGCCAGCAGTTACTCGTCTAGCGGGAGGGCCGGGAATACGCAGTATTTT
CASSYSSSGRAGNTQYF
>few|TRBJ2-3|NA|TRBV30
TGTGCCTGGAGTGTATCACGGGTTACAGATACGCAGTATTTT
CAWSVSRVTDTQYF
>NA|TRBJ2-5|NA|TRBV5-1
TGCGCCAGCAGCTTGGGACCAACAGGGAGCGGAGAGACCCAGTACTTC
CASSLGPTGSGETQYF
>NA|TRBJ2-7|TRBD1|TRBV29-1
TGCAGCGTCCGACAGGGACAGCGCGAGCAGTACTTC
CSVRQGQREQYF
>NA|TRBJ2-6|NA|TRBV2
TGTGCCAGCAGTGAAGAGGGGTACAGCTCTGGGGCCAACGTCCTGACTTTC
CASSEEGYSSGANVLTF
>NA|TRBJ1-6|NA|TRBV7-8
TGTGCCAGCAGCTTGGTAAGGGGTCCGGATTCACCCCTCCACTTT
CASSLVRGPDSPLHF
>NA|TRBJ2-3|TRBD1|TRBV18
TGTGCCAGCTCACCCCTGACAGGGAGCACAGATACGCAGTATTTT
CASSPLTGSTDTQYF
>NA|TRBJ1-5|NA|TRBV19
TGTGCCAGTAGTATGGAGGGCAATCAGCCCCAGCATTTT
CASSMEGNQPQHF
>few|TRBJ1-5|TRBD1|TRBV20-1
TGCAGTGCTAGTCGGCAGGGGGTGGTGAGCAATCAGCCCCAGCATTTT
CSASRQGVVSNQPQHF
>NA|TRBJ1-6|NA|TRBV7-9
TGTGCCAGCAGCTTAGGACAGGCGGAATCACCCCTCCACTTT
CASSLGQAESPLHF
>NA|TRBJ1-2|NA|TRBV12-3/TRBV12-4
TGTGCCAGCAGTTTAGACAGAAACTATGGCTACACCTTC
CASSLDRNYGYTF
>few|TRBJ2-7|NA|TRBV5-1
TGCGCCAGCAGCTTGGAGGGGCTTAGCTCCTACGAGCAGTACTTC
CASSLEGLSSYEQYF
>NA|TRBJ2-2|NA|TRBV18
TGTGCCAGCTCACCACCCACAGCTTTCGGCGGGGAGCTGTTTTTT
CASSPPTAFGGELFF
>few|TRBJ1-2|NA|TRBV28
TGTGCCAGCAGTTCTTCCCACGGGTCCTATGGCTACACCTTC
CASSSSHGSYGYTF
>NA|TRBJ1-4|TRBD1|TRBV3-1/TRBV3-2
TGTGCCAGCAGCCAAGACCCCCAGGGGGCGTATGAAGAAAAACTGTTTTTT
CASSQDPQGAYEEKLFF
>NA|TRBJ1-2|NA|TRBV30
TGTGCCTTCACAACCCGCTATGGCTACACCTTC
CAFTTRYGYTF
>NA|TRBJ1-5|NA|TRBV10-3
TGTGCCATCAGTGAGTCAGGGGATAGCAATCAGCCCCAGCATTTT
CAISESGDSNQPQHF
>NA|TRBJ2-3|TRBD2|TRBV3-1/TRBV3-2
TGTGCCAGCAGCCCATTAGCGGGAGTGCCAGATACGCAGTATTTT
CASSPLAGVPDTQYF
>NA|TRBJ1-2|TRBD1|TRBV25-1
TGTGCCAGCATGAACAGGGGAGATGGCTACACCTTC
CASMNRGDGYTF
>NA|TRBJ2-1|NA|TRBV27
TGTGCCAGCAGTTTCAGCGCTTACCCCTACAATGAGCAGTTCTTC
CASSFSAYPYNEQFF
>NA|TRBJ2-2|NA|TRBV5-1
TGCGCCAGCAGCTTGGGGACAACTGCGAACACCGGGGAGCTGTTTTTT
CASSLGTTANTGELFF
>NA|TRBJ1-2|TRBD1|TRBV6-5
TGTGCCAGCAGCCCACAGATGACAGGGGTAGTAGGCTACACCTTC
CASSPQMTGVVGYTF
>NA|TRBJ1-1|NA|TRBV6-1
TGTGCCAGCAGTGAGACGCCTACTCGGGCTGAAGCTTTCTTT
CASSETPTRAEAFF
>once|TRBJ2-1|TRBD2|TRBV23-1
TGCGCCAGCCCTGAGGGGCCTAGCGGGAGATACAATGAGCAGTTCTTC
CASPEGPSGRYNEQFF
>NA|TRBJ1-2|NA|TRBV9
TGTGCCAGCAGCCCTCGAGACAGGACGGCTAACTATGGCTACACCTTC
CASSPRDRTANYGYTF
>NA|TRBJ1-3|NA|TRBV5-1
TGCGCCAGCAGCTTGGCAGGGGCCCGCTCTGGAAACACCATATATTTT
CASSLAGARSGNTIYF
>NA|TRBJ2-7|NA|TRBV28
TGTGCCAGCAGTGCTGGCGACGCGGGGAGAACGTACGAGCAGTACTTC
CASSAGDAGRTYEQYF
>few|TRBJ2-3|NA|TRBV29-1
TGCAGCGTTGAGCTAGCCCGCACAGATACGCAGTATTTT
CSVELARTDTQYF
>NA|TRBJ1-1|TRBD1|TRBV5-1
TGCGCCAGCAGCTTGGGACAGGGGGTGGGATATACTGAAGCTTTCTTT
CASSLGQGVGYTEAFF
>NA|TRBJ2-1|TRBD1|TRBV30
TGTGCCTGGAGTTCGGACAGGGCCTACAATGAGCAGTTCTTC
CAWSSDRAYNEQFF
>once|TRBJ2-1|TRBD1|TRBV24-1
TGTGCCACCAGTGCCCCGGGACAGCCTACCTCGGGGCAGTTCTTC
CATSAPGQPTSGQFF
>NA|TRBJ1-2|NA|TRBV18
TGTGCCAGCTCCCCCGGGGATGGCTACACCTTC
CASSPGDGYTF
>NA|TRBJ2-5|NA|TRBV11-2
TGTGCCAGCAGCCAGGACCAAGAGACCCAGTACTTC
CASSQDQETQYF
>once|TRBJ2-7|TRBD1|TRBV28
TGTGCCAGCAGGACAGGGACGGAAAGCGAGCAGTACTTC
CASRTGTESEQYF
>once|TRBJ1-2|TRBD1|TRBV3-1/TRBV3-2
TGTGCCAGCAGCCAAGCGCAGGGCCGGACAGGGTACTATGGCTACACCTTC
CASSQAQGRTGYYGYTF
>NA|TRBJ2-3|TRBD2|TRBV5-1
TGCGCCAGCAGCCCAGGGACTAGCGGGGTCACAGATACGCAGTATTTT
CASSPGTSGVTDTQYF
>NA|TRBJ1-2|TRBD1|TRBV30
TGTGCCTGGAGTCGTCTGACAGGGGATGGCTACACCTTC
CAWSRLTGDGYTF